This TCR beta chain was captured in a study of CD8 T cells in ankylosing spondylitis. Losses at the gene ends were 4 bases for V and 8 bases for J; bases not matched to a gene: 10. Germline V CDR1 and CDR2: MGHRA, YSYEKL. This CDR3 is 17 amino acids long. A remark on this clonotype: Its antigen is still unknown.

Study findings and constraints: Relatively rare in peripheral blood, disease-linked clones were also CD8+. A TCR beta motif made of several highly homologous variants seemed typical of ankylosing spondylitis blood.

TCRdb recomputed calls from the 5' RACE reads with MiXCR, one row per CDR3 protein. The data contain 350,000 to 450,000 distinct CDR3 sequences, roughly 20% of them singletons. The J gene is TRBJ2-4, the V gene TRBV4-1, with 14 bases matching TRBD2. The sequencing sample was made of blood, either unsorted or a sorted T cell fraction (not recorded which). The TCR was taken from a male donor with ankylosing spondylitis or in good health (not recorded which). The CDR3 sequence: CASSRGTSGGSEDIQYF. The DNA for the CDR3 is TGCGCCAGCAGCCGTGGGACTAGCGGGGGCTCGGAGGACATTCAGTACTTC.